This T cell receptor (beta chain) was sequenced for a study of T-cell memory formation after mild COVID-19. Study results and caveats: Some clones that responded turned up in pre-infection memory, which suggests that cross-reactive memory joined in. The main location of contracting CD4+ clones was CM and EM, and that of contracting CD8+ clones was EMRA.

The CDR3 spans 14 residues. CDR1 and CDR2 from the germline V gene are MNHEY and SVGAGI. With V trimmed by 0 bases and J by 7 bases, 4 bases remained unmatched. This clonotype was counted only a few times. Its antigen is unidentified. Using its own MiXCR run on the 5' RACE reads, TCRdb lists one record per CDR3 protein. The profile shows approximately 50,000 distinct CDR3 sequences, more than 10% of them singletons. Sequenced sample: PBMCs or a T cell subset sorted from them (not recorded which). The chain combines TRBV6-5 with TRBJ1-2, with 8 nucleotides matching TRBD1. The origin of this receptor is a man between 18 and 29 years old who had mild COVID-19 (a few samples of this study predate the infection). Cell type and time point are not known. CDR3 protein: CASSYSTGEFGYTF. The DNA for the CDR3 is TGTGCCAGCAGTTACTCGACAGGGGAGTTTGGCTACACCTTC.